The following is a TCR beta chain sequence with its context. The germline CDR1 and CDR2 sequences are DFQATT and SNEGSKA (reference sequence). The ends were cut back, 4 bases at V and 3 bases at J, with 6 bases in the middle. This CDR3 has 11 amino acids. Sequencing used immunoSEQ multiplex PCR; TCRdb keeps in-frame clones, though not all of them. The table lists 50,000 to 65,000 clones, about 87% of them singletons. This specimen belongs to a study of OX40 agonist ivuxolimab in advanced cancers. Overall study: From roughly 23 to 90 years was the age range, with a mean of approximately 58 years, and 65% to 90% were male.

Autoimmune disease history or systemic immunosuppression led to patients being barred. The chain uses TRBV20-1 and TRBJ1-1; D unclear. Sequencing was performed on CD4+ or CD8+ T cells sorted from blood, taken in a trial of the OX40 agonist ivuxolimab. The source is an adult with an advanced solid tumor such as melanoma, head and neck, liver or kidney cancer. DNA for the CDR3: TGCAGTGCTAACACAGACACTGAAGCTTTCTTT. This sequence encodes CSANTDTEAFF.